The clone carrying this T cell receptor beta chain was seen more than once but under ten times. The sample belongs to a study of T cell changes during pregnancy in multiple sclerosis. Sequenced by immunoSEQ multiplex PCR; TCRdb stores in-frame clones only, minus some. The sample yields roughly 97,000 clones, over 75% seen once. The sample in question was peripheral blood, obtained in the second trimester of pregnancy. This receptor was obtained from a female donor in good health, enrolled as a control in a pregnancy study.

The CDR3 protein is CASRTSSVDSSPLHF. CDR3 DNA: TGTGCCAGCAGAACATCCTCAGTTGACAGTTCACCCCTCCACTTT. The rearrangement links TRBV7-9 to TRBJ1-6, with D maybe TRBD1 (5 bases). The CDR3 has 15 amino acids. V was clipped by 6 bases and J by 9 bases, with 18 bases between them. Germline V gene lookup returns CDR1 SEHNR and CDR2 FQNEAQ (reference sequence).